This entry lists 28 T cell receptor beta chains sequenced from one sample in a study of shared clonotypes between healthy human individuals. Sequencing was performed with immunoSEQ multiplex PCR; in TCRdb, only in-frame clones are kept and a portion is missing. The data contain hundreds of thousands of clones, about 95% of them singletons. The sample comprised naive CD4+ T cells sorted from blood. Subset specified: CD45RA+ positively selected. The receptors were gathered from a woman between 25 and 40 years old in good health.

The chain couples TRBV4-1 to TRBJ2-7; 7 bases agree with TRBD1. V trimming: 4 bases; J trimming: 4 bases; junction bases outside the gene matches: 7. This CDR3 is built from 14 residues. Germline V gene lookup returns CDR1 MGHRA and CDR2 YSYEKL. The CDR3 reads CASSLTLQGYEQYF. DNA for the CDR3: TGCGCCAGCAGCCTTACTCTACAGGGGTACGAGCAGTACTTC.

The chain uses TRBV19 and TRBJ2-7, with D uncertain. With 4 bases removed from V and 2 bases from J, the gap between germline ends came to 12 bases. The germline CDR1 and CDR2 sequences are LNHDA and SQIVND (reference sequence). The CDR3 has 14 residues. DNA for the CDR3: TGTGCCAGTAGTAGTTACGGCATGACCTACGAGCAGTACTTC. As protein: CASSSYGMTYEQYF.

V and J are TRBV15 and TRBJ1-4; D not certain. Germline assignment: CDR1 LNHNV and CDR2 YYDKDF (reference sequence). The V end lost 0 bases, the J end lost 0 bases, and 11 bases lay between the germline ends. The CDR3 is made up of 17 amino acids. The chain's CDR3 is CATSRDLTVATNEKLFF. CDR3 DNA sequence: TGTGCCACCAGCAGAGATCTGACGGTTGCAACTAATGAAAAACTGTTTTTT.

This clone occurred once. The V call is TRBV5-1, the J call TRBJ2-5, with 7 bases fitting TRBD2. V lost 6 bases and J lost 3; bases outside the gene matches: 8. Germline CDR1 is SGHRS and CDR2 is YFSETQ. CDR3 length: 14 amino acids. The CDR3 here is CASTPGGREETQYF. DNA for the CDR3: TGCGCCAGCACCCCGGGAGGCAGGGAAGAGACCCAGTACTTC.

This chain connects TRBV28 to TRBJ1-5, with D perhaps matching TRBD1 (5 bases). CDR1 is MDHEN, CDR2 SYDVKM, per germline. V was trimmed by 5 bases and J by 9 bases, leaving 20 bases between them. The CDR3 is made up of 15 amino acids. CDR3 protein: CASSPGTGDSWPQHF. Written as DNA, the CDR3 is TGTGCCAGCAGTCCCGGGACGGGGGATTCCTGGCCCCAGCATTTT.

The chain uses TRBV5-8 and TRBJ2-7; 7 positions agree with TRBD2. CDR1 is SGHTS and CDR2 is YDEGEE in the germline V gene. CDR3 length: 16 residues. V was clipped by 2 bases and J by 1 base; unmatched bases: 9. The CDR3 DNA reads as TGTGCCAGCAGCTTCTTGGTCGGGACTACTTCCTACGAGCAGTACTTC. As protein: CASSFLVGTTSYEQYF.

The chain has TRBV5-1 and TRBJ2-1; 9 bases map to TRBD1. There are 15 residues in the CDR3. With 4 bases clipped from V and 0 bases from J, the junction kept 2 bases outside the gene matches. CDR1 and CDR2 (germline): SGHRS, YFSETQ. CDR3 residues: CASSKTGGSYNEQFF. The CDR3 bases are TGCGCCAGCAGCAAGACAGGGGGCTCCTACAATGAGCAGTTCTTC.

This chain joins TRBV2 and TRBJ2-7; no definite D call. This CDR3 is built from 15 residues. Per germline, CDR1 SNHLY and CDR2 FYNNEI. V lost 8 bases and J lost 6, with 23 bases in between. As DNA, the CDR3 is TGTGCCAGCGCAGATACCGGCGGCCGAACGTCCGAGCAGTACTTC. This translates into CASADTGGRTSEQYF. The full variable domain, its missing parts supplied by reference TRBV2 and TRBJ2-7, is EPEVTQTPSHQVTQMGQEVILRCVPISNHLYFYWYRQILGQKVEFLVSFYNNEISEKSEIFDDQFSVERPDGSNFTLKIRSTKLEDSAMYFCASADTGGRTSEQYFGPGTRLTVT.

J is TRBJ1-6 and V is TRBV27; unclear D gene. V lost 1 base, J lost 7 bases, and 17 bases lay in between. This CDR3 comprises 17 residues. Germline-derived CDR1 and CDR2 are MNHEY and SMNVEV (reference sequence). CDR3: CASSLYRGSSRNSPLHF. Here the CDR3 DNA reads TGTGCCAGCAGTTTATATCGAGGGAGTTCTCGCAATTCACCCCTCCACTTT.

The chain has TRBV9 and TRBJ1-5, with D perhaps matching TRBD1 (5 bases). Deletions cut 4 bases from V and 1 base from J, with 12 bases between. Germline V CDR1 and CDR2: SGDLS, YYNGEE. The CDR3 length is 15 residues. The CDR3 spells CASSPGDGSNQPQHF. CDR3 in DNA: TGTGCCAGCAGCCCCGGGGACGGAAGCAATCAGCCCCAGCATTTT.

This rearrangement joins TRBV10-3 to TRBJ2-1, with TRBD1 identical over 9 bases. J was trimmed by 8 bases and V by 6 bases; bases with no gene match: 8. Germline assignment: CDR1 ENHRY and CDR2 SYGVKD. The CDR3 contains 14 residues. The CDR3 sequence: CAISPGQGSYEQFF. DNA of the CDR3: TGTGCCATCAGCCCGGGACAGGGTTCTTATGAGCAGTTCTTC.

The CDR3 sequence is CASSLDYLSNEQFF. As DNA, the CDR3 is TGCGCCAGCAGCTTGGACTACCTTTCCAATGAGCAGTTCTTC. The chain recombines TRBV5-1 with TRBJ2-1; D is ambiguous. The germline V gene encodes CDR1 SGHRS and CDR2 YFSETQ. The CDR3 loop spans 14 amino acids. Trimming took off 0 bases at V and 6 bases at J, with 10 bases between the two ends.

The chain combines TRBV20-1 with TRBJ2-7; D uncertain. CDR3 length: 11 amino acids. The germline V gene has CDR1 DFQATT and CDR2 SNEGSKA (reference sequence). Trimming cost V 8 bases and J 4 bases, with 12 bases left between them. The CDR3 nucleotides are TGCAGTACAAAGACGGGTTACGAGCAGTACTTC. This sequence encodes CSTKTGYEQYF.

This chain uses TRBV16 with TRBJ2-5; D is tentatively TRBD1 or TRBD2 (5 bases each). CDR3 length: 15 amino acids. Germline V gene lookup returns CDR1 KGHSY and CDR2 FQNENV. Trimming removed 0 bases at V and 5 bases at J, with 13 bases between. The CDR3 region is CASSQSGAAGETQYF. CDR3 nucleotides: TGTGCCAGCAGCCAATCCGGGGCAGCAGGGGAGACCCAGTACTTC.

V usage is TRBV5-1 and J usage is TRBJ2-5; 7 positions match TRBD2. The V and J ends lost 1 base and 2 bases, in that order; junction bases with no gene match: 5. Germline assignment: CDR1 SGHRS and CDR2 YFSETQ. The CDR3 length is 15 residues. The CDR3 sequence: CASSLPSGTQETQYF. CDR3 sequence (DNA): TGCGCCAGCAGCTTGCCTAGCGGAACTCAAGAGACCCAGTACTTC.

The J gene is TRBJ2-3, the V gene TRBV5-6, with 16 positions matching TRBD2. The CDR3 runs to 16 residues. V lost 4 bases, J lost 4 bases, and 3 bases stayed unmatched. Germline V CDR1 and CDR2: SGHDT, YYEEEE. This chain's CDR3 is CASSAGTSGRADTQYF. CDR3 bases: TGTGCCAGCAGCGCTGGGACTAGCGGGAGGGCAGATACGCAGTATTTT.

The rearrangement uses TRBV6-1 and TRBJ1-5, with TRBD1 matching 8 bases. The CDR3 has 15 residues. From germline, CDR1 is MNHNS and CDR2 SASEGT. J was trimmed by 7 bases and V by 4 bases; bases with no gene match: 9. The CDR3 DNA is TGTGCCAGCAGTGTAAAAGGGACAGGCGTCCAGCCCCAGCATTTT. Amino acid sequence: CASSVKGTGVQPQHF.

The J gene is TRBJ1-5, the V gene TRBV18, with D tentatively TRBD1 (5 bases). CDR1 and CDR2 from the germline V gene are KGHSH and LQKENI. Trimming stripped 5 bases from V and 5 bases from J, with 25 bases between. CDR3 size: 18 residues. CDR3 coding DNA: TGTGCCAGCTCATCTAGACCGGGGGTGTCTTTGGGACATCAGCCCCAGCATTTT. This gives the protein CASSSRPGVSLGHQPQHF.

The chain joins TRBV7-2 to TRBJ2-5; perhaps D is TRBD1 or TRBD2 (5 bases each). This CDR3 region has 14 residues. Germline-derived CDR1 and CDR2 are SGHTA and FQGNSA. Trimming took off 5 bases at V and 2 bases at J, with 12 bases between the two ends. This CDR3 is CASSPWGPQETQYF. In DNA, the CDR3 is TGTGCCAGCAGCCCCTGGGGACCACAAGAGACCCAGTACTTC.

The rearrangement joins TRBV10-3 to TRBJ2-2, with D perhaps matching TRBD1 or TRBD2 (5 bases each). Germline CDR1 ENHRY, CDR2 SYGVKD. V lost 8 bases to trimming and J lost 3 bases, with 10 bases between them. CDR3 length equals 13 residues. CDR3 loop: CAIAGRDTGELFF. The CDR3 DNA follows: TGTGCCATCGCAGGGCGGGACACCGGGGAGCTGTTTTTT.

This clone has just one count. The chain is built from TRBV11-3 and TRBJ2-3, with a tentative D call TRBD1 (6 bases). Trimming removed 5 bases at V and 4 bases at J, with 10 bases between. Germline assignment: CDR1 SGHNT and CDR2 YENEEA. The CDR3 extends over 13 amino acids. In DNA, the CDR3 is TGTGCCAGCAGCCCCCGACAGGCAGATACGCAGTATTTT. Translating gives CASSPRQADTQYF.

This chain links TRBV4-1 with TRBJ2-5, with D tentatively TRBD2 (5 bases). The J call may be wrong; the DNA end is better matched by TRBJ2-7. The CDR3 consists of 18 residues. Germline CDR1 MGHRA, CDR2 YSYEKL. The CDR3 reads CASSQDKIGLRHLYEQYF. Written as DNA, the CDR3 is TGCGCCAGCAGCCAAGATAAGATAGGACTGAGACATCTATACGAGCAGTACTTC.

The gene calls are TRBV10-3 and TRBJ1-4; D is uncertain. The germline V gene has CDR1 ENHRY and CDR2 SYGVKD. The CDR3 is 16 amino acids. Trimming pared 6 bases from V and 5 bases from J, leaving 19 bases between. The CDR3 DNA follows: TGTGCCATCAGCGACCGTGGGCCGATCTTCAATGAAAAACTGTTTTTT. This encodes CAISDRGPIFNEKLFF.

The CDR3 region is CASSYDGPSEQYF. The CDR3 DNA reads as TGTGCCAGCAGTTACGACGGACCCAGCGAGCAGTACTTC. The chain uses TRBV6-5 and TRBJ2-7; no clear D. There are 13 residues in the CDR3. V lost 2 bases and J 6 bases, leaving 11 bases between the germline ends. Looked up from germline, CDR1 is MNHEY and CDR2 is SVGAGI.

The chain has TRBV28 and TRBJ1-4; D is unclear. CDR3 length equals 17 residues. CDR1 and CDR2 (germline): MDHEN, SYDVKM. With 6 bases removed from V and 3 bases from J, the gap between germline ends came to 20 bases. Here the CDR3 reads CASSSKVRVASNEKLFF. In DNA, the CDR3 is TGTGCCAGCAGCTCAAAGGTCCGGGTGGCGTCTAATGAAAAACTGTTTTTT.

This chain connects TRBV10-3 to TRBJ2-7, with TRBD2 matching 9 bases. V trimming: 0 bases; J trimming: 2 bases; junction bases outside the gene matches: 5. Germline assignment: CDR1 ENHRY and CDR2 SYGVKD. The CDR3 contains 16 residues. CDR3 protein: CAISESVTSGPYEQYF. The CDR3 nucleotides are TGTGCCATCAGTGAGTCAGTGACTAGCGGACCCTACGAGCAGTACTTC.

J is TRBJ2-1 and V is TRBV28; 9 nucleotides match TRBD1. The CDR3 has 16 amino acids. V lost 1 base, J lost 8 bases, and 9 bases stayed unmatched. Germline lookup yields CDR1 MDHEN and CDR2 SYDVKM. Here the CDR3 DNA reads TGTGCCAGCAGTTTATCCGCGGGACAGGGCGAGCATGAGCAGTTCTTC. Its protein product is CASSLSAGQGEHEQFF. The whole variable domain, filled in from reference TRBV28 and TRBJ2-1, reads DVKVTQSSRYLVKRTGEKVFLECVQDMDHENMFWYRQDPGLGLRLIYFSYDVKMKEKGDIPEGYSVSREKKERFSLILESASTNQTSMYLCASSLSAGQGEHEQFFGPGTRLTVL.

The chain joins TRBV7-8 to TRBJ2-7, with D possibly being TRBD2 (5 bases). Trimming pared 2 bases from V and 6 bases from J, leaving 20 bases between. The CDR3 is 16 residues long. Germline V CDR1 and CDR2: SGHVS, FQNEAQ. Written as DNA, the CDR3 is TGTGCCAGCAGCTTACCGGCGGGCAGTGGAGTCCGCGAGCAGTACTTC. This gives the protein CASSLPAGSGVREQYF.